The 17 T cell receptor beta chains below come from one sample, sequenced in a study of cytomegalovirus exposure and HLA in healthy donors. The repertoire was sequenced with immunoSEQ multiplex PCR; TCRdb's copy has only in-frame clones and lacks some. The sample carries 140,000 or so clones, approximately 89% recorded once. Sequencing used PBMCs. The receptors originated from a man between 18 and 29 years old in good health and CMV-seronegative.

As for this clone: This CDR3 is also generated by other DNA sequences in the sample. The chain couples TRBV5-4 to TRBJ1-1, with TRBD1 matching over 8 bases. Germline CDR1 SGHNT, CDR2 YYREEE (reference sequence). This CDR3 comprises 14 residues. V shed 4 bases and J 0 bases; nucleotides not matched to a gene: 2. CDR3 nucleotides: TGTGCCAGCAGCCTGGGACAGGTGAACACTGAAGCTTTCTTT. As protein: CASSLGQVNTEAFF.

J is TRBJ2-1 and V is TRBV5-1, with 8 bases matching TRBD2. The CDR3 consists of 14 residues. Trimming took 0 bases from V and 9 from J; bases not matched to a gene: 5. Germline V gives CDR1 SGHRS, CDR2 YFSETQ. CDR3 DNA: TGCGCCAGCAGCTTGGACCGGGGGGGCGGTGAGCAGTTCTTC. Encoded protein: CASSLDRGGGEQFF.

The V gene is TRBV9, the J gene TRBJ2-5, with 10 positions matching TRBD2. Trimming removed 2 bases from V and 3 bases from J; junction bases left unmatched: 1. Germline-derived CDR1 and CDR2 are SGDLS and YYNGEE. The CDR3 is made up of 14 amino acids. This CDR3 reads CASSVGTSEETQYF. The CDR3 DNA follows: TGTGCCAGCAGCGTCGGGACTAGCGAAGAGACCCAGTACTTC.

V and J are TRBV9 and TRBJ2-5; D is perhaps TRBD1 (6 bases). This CDR3 spans 15 amino acids. Germline lookup yields CDR1 SGDLS and CDR2 YYNGEE. Trimming cost V 1 base and J 5 bases, with 15 bases left between them. The CDR3 reads CASSVRSTGRETQYF. CDR3 DNA sequence: TGTGCCAGCAGCGTAAGGAGCACAGGGCGGGAGACCCAGTACTTC.

This clone was recorded once. This chain joins TRBV7-3 and TRBJ1-1; D is unresolved. The CDR3 runs 13 residues. V was trimmed by 3 bases and J by 1 base, leaving 6 bases between them. CDR1 is SGHTA, CDR2 FQGTGA, per germline. In DNA form, the CDR3 reads TGTGCCAGCAGCTTCTTAAAGAACACTGAAGCTTTCTTT. Protein: CASSFLKNTEAFF.

The chain joins TRBV30 to TRBJ1-1; D is ambiguous. Trimming removed 2 bases at V and 3 bases at J, with 10 bases between. This CDR3 comprises 13 residues. Germline CDR1 and CDR2: GTSNPN and SVGIG (reference sequence). This CDR3 reads CAWSISQDTEAFF. The CDR3 coding sequence is TGTGCCTGGAGTATCAGTCAGGACACTGAAGCTTTCTTT.

The chain carries TRBV18 and TRBJ2-5; a weak D match, TRBD1 (6 bases). Germline V CDR1 and CDR2: KGHSH, LQKENI. Trimming cost V 3 bases and J 5 bases, with 13 bases left between them. CDR3 size: 14 residues. CDR3: CASSPGHSAETQYF. CDR3 DNA: TGTGCCAGCTCACCGGGACATTCCGCGGAGACCCAGTACTTC.

For the CDR3, the DNA is TGCAGCGTGACAACAGGGGGCGATGAGCAGTTCTTC. This sequence encodes CSVTTGGDEQFF. The chain carries TRBV29-1 and TRBJ2-1; 9 nucleotides align to TRBD1. Germline CDR1 reads SQVTM; CDR2 reads ANQGSEA. After removal of 6 bases from V and 8 bases from J, the junction contained 5 bases not matched to a gene. The CDR3 totals 12 residues.

The chain couples TRBV9 to TRBJ2-7, with TRBD1 as a possible D gene (6 bases). Per germline, CDR1 SGDLS and CDR2 YYNGEE. The CDR3 totals 15 residues. V dropped 4 bases and J dropped 1 base, with 15 bases sitting between them. The CDR3 sequence: CASSPQGFLSYEQYF. The CDR3 DNA reads TGTGCCAGCAGCCCACAGGGATTCCTGTCCTACGAGCAGTACTTC.

The CDR3 coding sequence is TGTGCCTGGAGCCCACAGGGAGGGAGGCAGTTCTTC. Its translation: CAWSPQGGRQFF. V and J are TRBV30 and TRBJ2-1; the D gene is possibly TRBD2 (7 bases). Germline CDR1 GTSNPN, CDR2 SVGIG (reference sequence). Trimming took 3 bases from V and 12 from J, leaving 15 bases between them. The CDR3 covers 12 residues. Combining the CDR3 with reference TRBV30 and TRBJ2-1 gives the whole variable domain SQTIHQWPATLVQPVGSPLSLECTVEGTSNPNLYWYRQAAGRGLQLLFYSVGIGQISSEVPQNLSASRPQDRQFILSSKKLLLSDSGFYLCAWSPQGGRQFFGPGTRLTVL.

This chain uses TRBV6-5 with TRBJ2-5, with 14 bases aligning to TRBD2. J lost 10 bases, V lost 4 bases, and 8 bases had no gene match. The CDR3 loop spans 15 amino acids. Germline CDR1 and CDR2: MNHEY and SVGAGI. The CDR3 loop is CASSSTSGREGGQYF. CDR3 DNA: TGTGCCAGCAGTTCGACTAGCGGGAGGGAGGGTGGCCAGTACTTC.

This chain links TRBV19 with TRBJ2-1, with 9 bases matching TRBD2. This CDR3 spans 15 amino acids. Trimming cost V 4 bases and J 0 bases; bases outside gene matches: 1. Germline CDR1 is LNHDA and CDR2 is SQIVND (reference sequence). Here the CDR3 reads CASSSGGDSYNEQFF. The DNA of the CDR3 is TGTGCCAGTAGTAGCGGGGGGGACTCCTACAATGAGCAGTTCTTC.

The V gene is TRBV7-2, the J gene TRBJ2-1, with D possibly being TRBD2 (6 bases). This CDR3 has 16 residues. The V gene lost 6 bases and the J gene lost 0 bases, with 15 bases spanning the gap. Germline V gives CDR1 SGHTA, CDR2 FQGNSA. For the CDR3, the DNA is TGTGCCAGCAGTTCGATAGCGGCTCCCTCCTACAATGAGCAGTTCTTC. This gives the protein CASSSIAAPSYNEQFF.

This sequence joins TRBV11-2 and TRBJ2-3; TRBD1 agrees at 10 bases. The J segment lost 3 bases and the V segment lost 5 bases, leaving 5 bases of the junction unmatched. CDR1 is SGHAT, CDR2 FQNNGV, per germline. The CDR3 is 15 residues long. The CDR3 sequence: CASSGPGQGTDTQYF. For the CDR3, the DNA is TGTGCCAGCAGCGGGCCGGGACAGGGGACAGATACGCAGTATTTT.

The genes are TRBV9 and TRBJ1-2; D gene uncertain. V was pared by 3 bases and J by 4 bases, with 16 bases between. Germline V gene lookup returns CDR1 SGDLS and CDR2 YYNGEE. The CDR3 contains 15 residues. The CDR3 nucleotides read TGTGCCAGCAGCGCCGACGGGGTCTCTGCCTATGGCTACACCTTC. It is translated as CASSADGVSAYGYTF.

The chain has TRBV7-2 and TRBJ1-1, with a possible D match to TRBD1 (5 bases). Germline-derived CDR1 and CDR2 are SGHTA and FQGNSA. This CDR3 is built from 15 residues. V shed 5 bases and J shed 5 bases, with 18 bases lying between them. The DNA of the CDR3 is TGTGCCAGCAGCCCAATAGTGGGGCGGGATACTGAAGCTTTCTTT. Protein product: CASSPIVGRDTEAFF.

The chain uses TRBV29-1 and TRBJ1-1; D is possibly TRBD1 (5 bases). Germline CDR1 and CDR2: SQVTM and ANQGSEA. This CDR3 contains 12 residues. V was trimmed by 5 bases and J by 10 bases, leaving 17 bases between them. The CDR3 coding sequence is TGCAGCGTTTTCGAACCCCCCGGGGGAGCTTTCTTT. This sequence encodes CSVFEPPGGAFF.